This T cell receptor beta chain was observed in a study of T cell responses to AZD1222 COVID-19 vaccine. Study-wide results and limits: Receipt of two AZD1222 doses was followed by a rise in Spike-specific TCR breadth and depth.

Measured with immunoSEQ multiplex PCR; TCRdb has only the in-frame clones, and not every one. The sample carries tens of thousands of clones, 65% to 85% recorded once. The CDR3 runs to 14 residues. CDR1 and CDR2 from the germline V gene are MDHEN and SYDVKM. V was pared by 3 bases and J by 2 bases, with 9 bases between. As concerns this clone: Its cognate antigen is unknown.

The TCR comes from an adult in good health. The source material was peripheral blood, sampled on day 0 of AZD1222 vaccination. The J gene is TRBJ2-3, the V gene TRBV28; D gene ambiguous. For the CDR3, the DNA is TGTGCCAGCAGTTTGGGCACCTACACAGATACGCAGTATTTT. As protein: CASSLGTYTDTQYF.